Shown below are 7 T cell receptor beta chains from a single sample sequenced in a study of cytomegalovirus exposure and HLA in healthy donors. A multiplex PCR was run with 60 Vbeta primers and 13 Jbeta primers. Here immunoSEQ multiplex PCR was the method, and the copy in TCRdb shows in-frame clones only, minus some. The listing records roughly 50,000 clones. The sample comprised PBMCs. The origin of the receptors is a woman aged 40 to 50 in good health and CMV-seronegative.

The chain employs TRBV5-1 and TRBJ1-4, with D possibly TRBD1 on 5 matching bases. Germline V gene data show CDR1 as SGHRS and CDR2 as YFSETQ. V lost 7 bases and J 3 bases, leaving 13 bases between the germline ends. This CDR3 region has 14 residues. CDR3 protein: CASGPQGSNEKLFF. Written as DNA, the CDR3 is TGCGCCAGCGGCCCTCAGGGTTCTAATGAAAAACTGTTTTTT.

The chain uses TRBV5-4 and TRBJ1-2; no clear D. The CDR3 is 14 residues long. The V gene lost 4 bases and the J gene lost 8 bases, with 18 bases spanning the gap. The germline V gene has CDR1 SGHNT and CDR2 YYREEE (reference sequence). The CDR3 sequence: CASSPSSFGGGYTF. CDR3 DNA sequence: TGTGCCAGCAGCCCGAGCTCCTTCGGCGGCGGCTACACCTTC.

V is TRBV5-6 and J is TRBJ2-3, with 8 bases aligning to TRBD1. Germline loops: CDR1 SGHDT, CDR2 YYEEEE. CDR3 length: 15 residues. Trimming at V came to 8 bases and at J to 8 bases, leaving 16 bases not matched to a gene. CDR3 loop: CASQSLGQGAPTQYF. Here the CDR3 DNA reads TGTGCCAGTCAAAGCTTAGGGCAGGGGGCCCCTACGCAGTATTTT.

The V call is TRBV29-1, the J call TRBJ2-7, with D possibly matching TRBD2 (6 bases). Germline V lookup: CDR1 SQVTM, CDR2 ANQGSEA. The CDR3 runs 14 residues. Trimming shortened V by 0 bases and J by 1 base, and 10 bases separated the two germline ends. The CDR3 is CSVEEGGRSYEQYF. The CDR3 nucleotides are TGCAGCGTTGAAGAAGGAGGGAGGTCCTACGAGCAGTACTTC.

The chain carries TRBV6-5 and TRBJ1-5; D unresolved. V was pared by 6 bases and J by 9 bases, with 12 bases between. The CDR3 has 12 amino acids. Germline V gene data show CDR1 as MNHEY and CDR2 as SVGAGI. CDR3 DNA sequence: TGTGCCAGCAGACCCACCCTCGGGCCCCAGCATTTT. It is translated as CASRPTLGPQHF.

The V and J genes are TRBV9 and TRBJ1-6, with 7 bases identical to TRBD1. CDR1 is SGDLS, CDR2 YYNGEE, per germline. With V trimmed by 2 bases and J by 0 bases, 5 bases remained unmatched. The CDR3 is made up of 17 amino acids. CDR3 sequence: CASSVGGQASYNSPLHF. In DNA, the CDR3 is TGTGCCAGCAGCGTGGGCGGACAGGCCTCCTATAATTCACCCCTCCACTTT.

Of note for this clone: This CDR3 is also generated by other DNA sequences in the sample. CDR3 DNA: TGTGCCAGCAGCGTAGAGGGACAGGGCGGTTCACCCCTCCACTTT. Translated: CASSVEGQGGSPLHF. This chain joins TRBV9 and TRBJ1-6; 9 nucleotides match TRBD1. Trimming cost V 0 bases and J 9 bases; bases outside gene matches: 4. Germline CDR1 reads SGDLS; CDR2 reads YYNGEE. This CDR3 region has 15 residues.